The entry below gives a single T cell receptor beta chain sequence along with its context. Its cognate antigen is unknown. The CDR3 spans 16 residues. Germline V CDR1 and CDR2: MNHEY, SVGAGI. The V end lost 0 bases, the J end lost 4 bases, and 13 bases lay between the germline ends. This entry is derived from a study of cytomegalovirus exposure and HLA in healthy donors. Across the study: Later analysis reported that the roughly 120 validation repertoires shared the platform of the roughly 670 first-cohort repertoires. Study observations and caveats: Through in vitro validation, three CMV-associated chains were shown to be specific for CMV antigens. The investigators catalogued 180 or so TCR beta chains as cytomegalovirus-associated. In the 95 to 150 validation repertoires, a later analysis found that first-cohort TCR clusters tended to co-occur.

Generated by immunoSEQ multiplex PCR, the TCRdb table keeps only in-frame clones and is missing some. Here the sample spans about 280,000 clones, 80% to 90% being singletons. Specimen: PBMCs. The sequence derives from a woman aged 18-29 years in good health and CMV-seronegative. The chain couples TRBV6-5 to TRBJ2-1; D perhaps matches TRBD1 (6 bases). CDR3 nucleotide sequence: TGTGCCAGCAGTTACTCCCCCGGGACAATATACAATGAGCAGTTCTTC. Protein product: CASSYSPGTIYNEQFF.